This TCR beta chain was sequenced in a study of regulatory T cells in long-lasting Graves disease. Concerning this clonotype itself: Just one base apart from a much larger clone, this may be a read error.

Sample time point: newly diagnosed GD, antithyroid drugs for less than 3 months. Researchers made the TCR library from RNA that was extracted from PBMCs. HTBI primers from iRepertoire and Arm-PCR of CDR3 regions yielded the TCR beta libraries. As handled by the study authors: Samples revealed approximately 67 TRBV and over 12 TRBJ segments. TCRdb analysed the multiplex PCR reads with MiXCR anew, one entry per CDR3 protein. TCRdb's processing, not the authors', yielded these V and J calls. The table lists 250,000 to 300,000 distinct CDR3 sequences, around 19% of them singletons. This same sample was also taken into another study, of T cells in Graves' hyperthyroidism and ophthalmopathy. That source adds: Clinical symptoms, serum thyroxine and TRAb, thyroid ultrasound and orbital computed tomography together formed the diagnostic basis. When the TCR CDR3 underwent first-round RT-PCR, the HTBI primer set was used.

Source: peripheral blood mononuclear cells (PBMCs), taken at new diagnosis, from a patient treated with antithyroid drugs. This clonotype was sampled from a woman aged 25 to 39 with Graves disease.

As DNA, the CDR3 is TGTGCCAGCAGCTTAGAGGGAGGGGGTCCGGGAGGCTACACCTTC. It specifies CASSLEGGGPGGYTF. The chain links TRBV7-2 to TRBJ1-2; D is possibly TRBD1 (6 bases). Germline lookup yields CDR1 SGHTA and CDR2 FQGNSA. The length of the CDR3 is 15 residues. Trimming shortened V by 1 base and J by 8 bases, and 17 bases separated the two germline ends.